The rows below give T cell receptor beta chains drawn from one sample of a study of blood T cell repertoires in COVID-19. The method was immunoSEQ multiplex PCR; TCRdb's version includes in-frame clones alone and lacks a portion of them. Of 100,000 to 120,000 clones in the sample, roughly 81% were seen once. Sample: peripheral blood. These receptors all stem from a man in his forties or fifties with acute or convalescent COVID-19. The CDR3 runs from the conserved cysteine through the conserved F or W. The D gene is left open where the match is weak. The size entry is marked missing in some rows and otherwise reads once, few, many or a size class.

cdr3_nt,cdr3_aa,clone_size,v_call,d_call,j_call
TGTGCCAGCACCCCCGGGACTAGCGGCACAGATACGCAGTATTTT,CASTPGTSGTDTQYF,.,TRBV27,TRBD2,TRBJ2-3
TGTGCCAGCAGCCTGACAGGCTCTGGAAACACCATATATTTT,CASSLTGSGNTIYF,.,TRBV7-3,.,TRBJ1-3
TGCGCCAGCAGCCAAGATTCCGCAGAAACCTACGAGCAGTACTTC,CASSQDSAETYEQYF,.,TRBV4-1,.,TRBJ2-7
TGTGCCAGCAGCTTAGAGGAACAGGGATGGGGGCTTGCTGAAGCTTTCTTT,CASSLEEQGWGLAEAFF,.,TRBV11-3,.,TRBJ1-1
TGTGCCAGCAGCTCATGGGACAGGATCTACGAGCAGTACTTC,CASSSWDRIYEQYF,.,TRBV7-9,TRBD1,TRBJ2-7
TGCGCCAGCAGCTTGGACCCAGGCGGAGGGACGACTGGAAACACCATATATTTT,CASSLDPGGGTTGNTIYF,.,TRBV5-1,.,TRBJ1-3
TGTGCCAGCTCACCAACGAGTGCGGACTTTAATTCACCCCTCCACTTT,CASSPTSADFNSPLHF,few,TRBV18,.,TRBJ1-6
TGCGCCAGCAGCTTGTTTCCCTCCCAGTCGGGGGATGAGCAGTTCTTC,CASSLFPSQSGDEQFF,.,TRBV5-1,.,TRBJ2-1
TGTGCCAGCAGTGAAGTGGGGACAGGGAGCCGAACTTCCACAGATACGCAGTATTTT,CASSEVGTGSRTSTDTQYF,.,TRBV6-1,TRBD1,TRBJ2-3
TGTGCCAGCAGCTGGTTACAGGGGCCTGCCTCCTACGAGCAGTACTTC,CASSWLQGPASYEQYF,once,TRBV5-4,TRBD1,TRBJ2-7
TGTGCCAGCAGTGACCGAAGAGCCAGGGGCGATGAGCAGTTCTTC,CASSDRRARGDEQFF,.,TRBV25-1,.,TRBJ2-1
TGTGCCAGCAGCCCGGGGTACCAAGAGACCCAGTACTTC,CASSPGYQETQYF,.,TRBV7-2,.,TRBJ2-5
TGTGCCTGGAGTGTAAGGCGGGGAGGGACTGAAGCTTTCTTT,CAWSVRRGGTEAFF,few,TRBV30,.,TRBJ1-1
TGCGCCAGCAATTACGGTCTGAACACTGAAGCTTTCTTT,CASNYGLNTEAFF,.,TRBV5-1,.,TRBJ1-1
TGTGCCAGCAGCTTGCACCAGGGGGGATCCTACGAGCAGTACTTC,CASSLHQGGSYEQYF,.,TRBV5-6,.,TRBJ2-7
TGTGCCAGCAGCTTATTGCGCGGGGGCCGGGAGACCCAGTACTTC,CASSLLRGGRETQYF,.,TRBV7-2,.,TRBJ2-5
TGTGCCAGTAGTCATCAGGGGGCCGGTGAAGCTTTCTTT,CASSHQGAGEAFF,.,TRBV19,TRBD1,TRBJ1-1
TGTGCCAGCAGCCTCAAAGGAGCCCTCTACGAGCAGTACTTC,CASSLKGALYEQYF,.,TRBV5-8,.,TRBJ2-7
TGCAGTGCTAGAGCGGATACGCAGTATTTT,CSARADTQYF,.,TRBV20-1,.,TRBJ2-3
TGTGCCAGCAGCTCGGACAGGGTTGGCGAGCAGTACTTC,CASSSDRVGEQYF,.,TRBV7-2,TRBD1,TRBJ2-7
TGTGCCACCAGCAGACAGGGGGCGTTCTCAGATACGCAGTATTTT,CATSRQGAFSDTQYF,.,TRBV24-1,TRBD1,TRBJ2-3
TGTGCCAGCAGTTTATCGAGTCAGGGATATAGCACAGATACGCAGTATTTT,CASSLSSQGYSTDTQYF,.,TRBV27,.,TRBJ2-3
TGTGCCAGCAGTTACTCCTCAAGGGGTGGTACTGAAGCTTTCTTT,CASSYSSRGGTEAFF,.,TRBV6-5,.,TRBJ1-1
TGTGCCAGCAGCCTATACAGGGGCAGCCTAGATACGCAGTATTTT,CASSLYRGSLDTQYF,.,TRBV5-6,TRBD1,TRBJ2-3
TGTGCCAGCCTCAGACTAGCGGCCTACACCGGGGAGCTGTTTTTT,CASLRLAAYTGELFF,.,TRBV5-6,TRBD2,TRBJ2-2
TGTGCCAGCAGCGATAGAATCCCGGGACTAGCGGGGGACGAGCAGTACTTC,CASSDRIPGLAGDEQYF,.,TRBV3-1/TRBV3-2,TRBD2,TRBJ2-7
TGTGCCAGCAGCTTAGTGGCGGTCAGGGGGACCGGGGAGCTGTTTTTT,CASSLVAVRGTGELFF,.,TRBV7-9,TRBD1,TRBJ2-2
TGCGCCAGCAGCCACTCCTCCGGGACAGGTGCAGATACGCAGTATTTT,CASSHSSGTGADTQYF,.,TRBV4-1,TRBD1,TRBJ2-3
TGTGCCAGCAGTGAAGTAATGTATAGCAATCAGCCCCAGCATTTT,CASSEVMYSNQPQHF,.,TRBV6-1,.,TRBJ1-5
TGTGCCAGCAGCGCAAGGCGAACAGGGTACAATGAGCAGTTCTTC,CASSARRTGYNEQFF,.,TRBV14,.,TRBJ2-1
TGTGCCAGCAGGCTATTTTATGGCTACACCTTC,CASRLFYGYTF,.,TRBV12-3/TRBV12-4,.,TRBJ1-2
TGCGCCAGCAACCTAGCGGGGGCAACCTACAATGAGCAGTTCTTC,CASNLAGATYNEQFF,once,TRBV5-1,TRBD2,TRBJ2-1
TGTGCCAGCAGTGAAGCGCGAATGCTGTTTTTT,CASSEARMLFF,.,TRBV6-1,.,TRBJ1-4
TGCGCCAGCAGCCGAACAGGGTCCTACAATGAGCAGTTCTTC,CASSRTGSYNEQFF,.,TRBV4-3,.,TRBJ2-1
TGTGCCAGCAGACGACTAGCCAACCAAGAGACCCAGTACTTC,CASRRLANQETQYF,once,TRBV2,TRBD2,TRBJ2-5
TGCGCCAGCACTGTCCAACCTAGCGGGGGTTTGGGTGAGCAGTTCTTC,CASTVQPSGGLGEQFF,.,TRBV5-1,TRBD2,TRBJ2-1
TGTGCCAGCACGGGGGGGCCTGGTACGCAGTATTTT,CASTGGPGTQYF,.,TRBV2,TRBD2,TRBJ2-3
TGTGCCAGCAGTTTAAAGGGAGAATCACCCCTCCACTTT,CASSLKGESPLHF,.,TRBV12-3/TRBV12-4,.,TRBJ1-6
TGCGCCAGCAGTGAGTCCGGGACAGGGCTAGATACGCAGTATTTT,CASSESGTGLDTQYF,many,TRBV10-1,TRBD1,TRBJ2-3
TGTGCCAGCAGCTTGGGGCTAGCGCAATATACTAGCACAGATACGCAGTATTTT,CASSLGLAQYTSTDTQYF,.,TRBV5-6,.,TRBJ2-3
TGTGCCAGCAGCTTAGAGGAGGCTTGGGAAAAACTGTTTTTT,CASSLEEAWEKLFF,.,TRBV7-9,.,TRBJ1-4
TGCGCCAGCAGGGCCAGGCGGGAAGAGCAGTACTTC,CASRARREEQYF,once,TRBV10-2,.,TRBJ2-7
TGTGCCAGCAGCTTAGTCCGGGACACTAACACCGGGGAGCTGTTTTTT,CASSLVRDTNTGELFF,.,TRBV7-9,.,TRBJ2-2
TGTGCCAGCAGCTCCCAGGGGGACGATTCACCCCTCCACTTT,CASSSQGDDSPLHF,few,TRBV5-4,TRBD1,TRBJ1-6
TGCAGCGTCCGGGACATACACACAGATACGCAGTATTTT,CSVRDIHTDTQYF,.,TRBV29-1,.,TRBJ2-3
TGTGCCAGCAGTTTACTAGGGGGCGTCTATGGCTACACCTTC,CASSLLGGVYGYTF,.,TRBV27,TRBD1,TRBJ1-2
TGTGCCAGCAGCCGGGAAGGTCCGGGGTACGAGCAGTACTTC,CASSREGPGYEQYF,.,TRBV21-1,.,TRBJ2-7
TGTGCCAGCAGTCCCCTCGGGGCCTACAATGAGCAGTTCTTC,CASSPLGAYNEQFF,.,TRBV6-2/TRBV6-3,.,TRBJ2-1
TGTGCCAGCAGTTTATTGGGTGGGGGCATTAATGAAGCTTTCTTT,CASSLLGGGINEAFF,.,TRBV27,.,TRBJ1-1
TGCGCCAGCAGCCAAGATCGTGCGGGGGGCTTGGAGACCCAGTACTTC,CASSQDRAGGLETQYF,.,TRBV4-3,TRBD2,TRBJ2-5
TGTGCCAGTCAAGTGAAGCTAGGGGACAGGTGGACGGGCAATGAGCAGTTCTTC,CASQVKLGDRWTGNEQFF,.,TRBV2,TRBD1,TRBJ2-1
TGTGCCAGCCTGGGACAGCTGGGTCAGCCCCAGCATTTT,CASLGQLGQPQHF,.,TRBV12-3/TRBV12-4,TRBD1,TRBJ1-5
TGTGCCAGCAGTGAACTGACGGGCTATGGCTACACCTTC,CASSELTGYGYTF,.,TRBV6-1,.,TRBJ1-2
TGTGCCAGCAGCGTACGAGACGGGAAAACTTACGAGCAGTACTTC,CASSVRDGKTYEQYF,once,TRBV9,.,TRBJ2-7
TGTGCCTGGAGGGGGGAGGGAGGGACAGATACGCAGTATTTT,CAWRGEGGTDTQYF,.,TRBV30,TRBD2,TRBJ2-3
TGCAGCGTTGAAGCTAGCGGTCCAGATACGCAGTATTTT,CSVEASGPDTQYF,.,TRBV29-1,TRBD2,TRBJ2-3
TGTGCCAGCAGAAAAACTAGCACAGATACGCAGTATTTT,CASRKTSTDTQYF,.,TRBV27,.,TRBJ2-3